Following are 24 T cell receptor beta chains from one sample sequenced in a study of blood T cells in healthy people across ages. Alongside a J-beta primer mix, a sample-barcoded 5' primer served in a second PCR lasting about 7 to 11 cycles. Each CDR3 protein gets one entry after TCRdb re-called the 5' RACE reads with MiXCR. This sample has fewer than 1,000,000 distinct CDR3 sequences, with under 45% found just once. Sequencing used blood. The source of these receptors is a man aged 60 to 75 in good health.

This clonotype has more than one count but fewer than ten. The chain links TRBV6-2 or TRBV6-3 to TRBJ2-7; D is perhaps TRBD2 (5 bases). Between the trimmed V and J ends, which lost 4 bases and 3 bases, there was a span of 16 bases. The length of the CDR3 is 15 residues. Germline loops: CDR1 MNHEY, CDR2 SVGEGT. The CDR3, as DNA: TGTGCCAGCAGTTTTGACGGGGAAGCTATCTACGAGCAGTACTTC. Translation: CASSFDGEAIYEQYF.

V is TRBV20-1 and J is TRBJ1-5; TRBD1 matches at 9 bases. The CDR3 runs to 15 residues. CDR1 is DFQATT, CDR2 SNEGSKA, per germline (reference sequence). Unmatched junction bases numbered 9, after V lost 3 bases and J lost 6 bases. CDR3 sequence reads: CSASPRTGAGQPQHF. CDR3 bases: TGCAGTGCTAGCCCCAGGACAGGGGCTGGTCAGCCCCAGCATTTT.

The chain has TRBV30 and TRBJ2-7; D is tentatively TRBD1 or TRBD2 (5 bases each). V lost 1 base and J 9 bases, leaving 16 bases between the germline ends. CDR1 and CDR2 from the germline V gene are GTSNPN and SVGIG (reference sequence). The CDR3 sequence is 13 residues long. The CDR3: CAWSGEGTSVQYF. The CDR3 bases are TGTGCCTGGAGTGGAGAAGGGACCTCGGTGCAGTACTTC.

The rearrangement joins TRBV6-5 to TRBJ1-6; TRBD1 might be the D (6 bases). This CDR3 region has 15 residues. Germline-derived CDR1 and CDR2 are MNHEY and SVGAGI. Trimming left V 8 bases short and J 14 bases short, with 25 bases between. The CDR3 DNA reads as TGTGCCAGCGGACCCGGAGGGGCAGGGGAACGGTCCCTCCACTTT. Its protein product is CASGPGGAGERSLHF.

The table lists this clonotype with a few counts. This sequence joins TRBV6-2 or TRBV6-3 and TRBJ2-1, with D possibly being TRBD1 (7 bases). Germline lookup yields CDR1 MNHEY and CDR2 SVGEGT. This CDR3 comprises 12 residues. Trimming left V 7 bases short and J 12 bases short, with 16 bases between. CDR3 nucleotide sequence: TGTGCCAGCACCAAGACAGGGCGGGGGCAGTTCTTC. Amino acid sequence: CASTKTGRGQFF.

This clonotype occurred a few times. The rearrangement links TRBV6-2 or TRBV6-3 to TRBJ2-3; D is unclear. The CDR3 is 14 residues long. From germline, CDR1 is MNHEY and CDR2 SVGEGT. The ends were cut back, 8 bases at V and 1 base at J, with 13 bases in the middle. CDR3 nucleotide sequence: TGTGCCAGCGAGGATCCCCCGGGCACAGATACGCAGTATTTT. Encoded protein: CASEDPPGTDTQYF.

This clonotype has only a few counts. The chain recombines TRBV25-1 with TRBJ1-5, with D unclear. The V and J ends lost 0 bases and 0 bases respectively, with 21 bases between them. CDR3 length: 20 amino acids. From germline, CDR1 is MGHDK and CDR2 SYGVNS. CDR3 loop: CASSEYCRILGYHSNQPQHF. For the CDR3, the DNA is TGTGCCAGCAGTGAATACTGTAGGATCCTGGGGTACCATAGCAATCAGCCCCAGCATTTT.

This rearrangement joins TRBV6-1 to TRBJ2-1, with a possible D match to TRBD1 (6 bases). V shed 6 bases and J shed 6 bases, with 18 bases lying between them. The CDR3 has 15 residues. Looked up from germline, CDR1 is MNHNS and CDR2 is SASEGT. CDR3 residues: CASRKQGDKGNEQFF. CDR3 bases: TGTGCCAGCAGGAAACAGGGTGATAAAGGCAATGAGCAGTTCTTC.

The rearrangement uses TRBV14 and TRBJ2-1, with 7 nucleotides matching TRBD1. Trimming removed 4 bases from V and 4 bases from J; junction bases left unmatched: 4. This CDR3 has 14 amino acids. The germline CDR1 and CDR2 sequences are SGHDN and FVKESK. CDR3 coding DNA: TGTGCCAGCAGCCCAGGACAGGTGTACAATGAGCAGTTCTTC. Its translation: CASSPGQVYNEQFF.

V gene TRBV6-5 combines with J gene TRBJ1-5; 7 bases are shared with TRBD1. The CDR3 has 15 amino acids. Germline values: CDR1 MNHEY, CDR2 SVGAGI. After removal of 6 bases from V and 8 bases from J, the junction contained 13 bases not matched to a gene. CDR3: CASSSDRYSGKPQHF. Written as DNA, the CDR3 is TGTGCCAGCAGCTCGGACAGGTACTCCGGAAAGCCCCAGCATTTT.

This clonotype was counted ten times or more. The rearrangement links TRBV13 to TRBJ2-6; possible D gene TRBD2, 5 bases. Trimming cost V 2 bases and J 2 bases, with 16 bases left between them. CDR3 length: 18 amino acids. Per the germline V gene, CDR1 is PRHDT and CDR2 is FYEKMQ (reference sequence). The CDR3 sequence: CASSLYPIRGTGANVLTF. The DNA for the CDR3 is TGTGCCAGCAGCTTATATCCAATTCGAGGGACTGGGGCCAACGTCCTGACTTTC.

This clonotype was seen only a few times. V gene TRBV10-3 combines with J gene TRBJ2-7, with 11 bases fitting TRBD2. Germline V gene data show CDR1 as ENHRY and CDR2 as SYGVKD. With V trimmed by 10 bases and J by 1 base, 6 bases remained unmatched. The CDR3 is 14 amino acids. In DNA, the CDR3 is TGTGCCACCATGACTAGCGGGGATTCCTACGAGCAGTACTTC. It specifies CATMTSGDSYEQYF.

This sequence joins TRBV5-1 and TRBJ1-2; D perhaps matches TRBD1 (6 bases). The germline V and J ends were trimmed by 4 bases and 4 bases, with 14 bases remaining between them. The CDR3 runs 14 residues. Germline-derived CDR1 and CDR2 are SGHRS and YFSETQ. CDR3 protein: CASSRQEPTYGYTF. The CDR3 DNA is TGCGCCAGCAGCAGACAGGAACCTACCTATGGCTACACCTTC.

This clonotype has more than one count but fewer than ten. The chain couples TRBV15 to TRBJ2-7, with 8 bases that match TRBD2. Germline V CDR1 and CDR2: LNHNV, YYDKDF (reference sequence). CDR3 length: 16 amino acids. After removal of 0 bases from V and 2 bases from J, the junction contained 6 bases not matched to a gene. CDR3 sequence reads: CATSRDGGGKPYEQYF. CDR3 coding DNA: TGTGCCACCAGCAGAGATGGCGGGGGGAAACCCTACGAGCAGTACTTC.

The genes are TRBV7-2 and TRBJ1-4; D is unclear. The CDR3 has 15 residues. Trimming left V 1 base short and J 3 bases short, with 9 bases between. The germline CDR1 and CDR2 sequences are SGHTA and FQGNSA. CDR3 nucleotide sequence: TGTGCCAGCAGCTTAGTCTGGAACCCTAATGAAAAACTGTTTTTT. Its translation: CASSLVWNPNEKLFF. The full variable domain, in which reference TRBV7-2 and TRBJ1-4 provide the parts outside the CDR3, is GAGVSQSPSNKVTEKGKDVELRCDPISGHTALYWYRQSLGQGLEFLIYFQGNSAPDKSGLPSDRFSAERTGGSVSTLTIQRTQQEDSAVYLCASSLVWNPNEKLFFGSGTQLSVL.

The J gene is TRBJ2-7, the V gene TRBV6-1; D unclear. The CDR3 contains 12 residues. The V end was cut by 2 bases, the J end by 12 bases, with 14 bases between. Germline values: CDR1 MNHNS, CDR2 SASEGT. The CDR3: CASSEPGQLGYF. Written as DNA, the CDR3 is TGTGCCAGCAGTGAACCGGGCCAACTCGGGTACTTC.

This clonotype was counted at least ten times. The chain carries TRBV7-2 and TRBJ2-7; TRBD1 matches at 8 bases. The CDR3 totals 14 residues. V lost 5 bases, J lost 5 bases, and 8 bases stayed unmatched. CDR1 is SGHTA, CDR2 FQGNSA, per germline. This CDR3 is CASSTGQGSHEQYF. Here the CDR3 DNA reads TGTGCCAGCAGCACCGGACAGGGTAGTCACGAGCAGTACTTC. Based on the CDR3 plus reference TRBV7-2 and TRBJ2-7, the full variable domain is GAGVSQSPSNKVTEKGKDVELRCDPISGHTALYWYRQSLGQGLEFLIYFQGNSAPDKSGLPSDRFSAERTGGSVSTLTIQRTQQEDSAVYLCASSTGQGSHEQYFGPGTRLTVT.

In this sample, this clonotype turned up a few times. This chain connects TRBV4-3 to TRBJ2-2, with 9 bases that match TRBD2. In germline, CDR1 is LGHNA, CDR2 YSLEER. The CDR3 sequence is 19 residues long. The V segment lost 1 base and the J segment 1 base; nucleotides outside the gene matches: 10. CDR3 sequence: CASSQGVGAGGLNTGELFF. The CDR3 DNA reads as TGCGCCAGCAGCCAAGGTGTTGGAGCGGGGGGCTTGAACACCGGGGAGCTGTTTTTT.

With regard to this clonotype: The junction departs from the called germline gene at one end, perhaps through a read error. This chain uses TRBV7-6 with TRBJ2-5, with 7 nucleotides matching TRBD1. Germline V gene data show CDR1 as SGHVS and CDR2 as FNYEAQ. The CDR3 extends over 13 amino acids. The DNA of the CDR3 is TGTGCCGGCAGCTCTGACAGGGTGGAGACCCAGTACTTC. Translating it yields CAGSSDRVETQYF.

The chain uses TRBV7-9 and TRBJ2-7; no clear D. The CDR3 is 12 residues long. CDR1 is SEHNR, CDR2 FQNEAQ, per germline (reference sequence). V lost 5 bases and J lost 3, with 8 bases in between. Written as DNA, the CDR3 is TGTGCCAGCAGCCCACTACGCTACGAGCAGTACTTC. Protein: CASSPLRYEQYF.

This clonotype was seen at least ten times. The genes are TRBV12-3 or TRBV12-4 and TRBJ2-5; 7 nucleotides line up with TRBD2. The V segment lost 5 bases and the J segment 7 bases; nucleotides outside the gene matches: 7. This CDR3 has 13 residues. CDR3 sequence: CASSPGDYGTQYF. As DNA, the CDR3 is TGTGCCAGCAGTCCCGGGGACTATGGGACCCAGTACTTC.

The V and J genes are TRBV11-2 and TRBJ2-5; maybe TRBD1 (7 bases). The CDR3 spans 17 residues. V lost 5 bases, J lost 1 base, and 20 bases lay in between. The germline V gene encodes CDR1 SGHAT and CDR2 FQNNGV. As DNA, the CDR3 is TGTGCCAGCAGCCTAGGCCAAAGACAGGGAGGCCAAGAGACCCAGTACTTC. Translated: CASSLGQRQGGQETQYF.

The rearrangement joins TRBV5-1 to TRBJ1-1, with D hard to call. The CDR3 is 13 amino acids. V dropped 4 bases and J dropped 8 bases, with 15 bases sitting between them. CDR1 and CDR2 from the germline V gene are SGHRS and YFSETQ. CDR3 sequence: CASSVNRGSEAFF. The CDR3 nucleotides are TGCGCCAGCAGCGTGAATCGAGGATCCGAAGCTTTCTTT.

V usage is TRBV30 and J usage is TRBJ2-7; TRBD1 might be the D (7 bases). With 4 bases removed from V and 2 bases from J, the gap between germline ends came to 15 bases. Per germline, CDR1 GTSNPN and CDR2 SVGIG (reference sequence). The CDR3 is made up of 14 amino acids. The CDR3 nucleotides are TGTGCCTGGATGGATGCGGGACAGCCCTACGAGCAGTACTTC. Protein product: CAWMDAGQPYEQYF.